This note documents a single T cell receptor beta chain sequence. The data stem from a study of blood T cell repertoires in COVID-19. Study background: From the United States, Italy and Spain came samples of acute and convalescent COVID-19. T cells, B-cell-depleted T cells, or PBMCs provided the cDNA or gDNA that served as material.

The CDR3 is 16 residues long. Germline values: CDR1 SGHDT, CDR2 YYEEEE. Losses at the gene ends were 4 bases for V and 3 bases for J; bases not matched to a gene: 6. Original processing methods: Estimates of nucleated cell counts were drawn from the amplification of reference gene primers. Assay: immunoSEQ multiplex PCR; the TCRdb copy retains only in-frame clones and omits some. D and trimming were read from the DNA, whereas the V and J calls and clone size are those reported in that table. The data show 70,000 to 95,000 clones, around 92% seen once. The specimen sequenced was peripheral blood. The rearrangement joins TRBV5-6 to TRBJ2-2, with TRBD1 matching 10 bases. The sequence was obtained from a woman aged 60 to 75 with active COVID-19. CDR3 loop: CASSRQGARDTGELFF. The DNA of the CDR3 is TGTGCCAGCAGCCGACAGGGGGCGCGGGACACCGGGGAGCTGTTTTTT.